This record covers a single T cell receptor (beta chain). Germline-derived CDR1 and CDR2 are MGHDK and SYGVNS. The CDR3 covers 14 residues. V shed 4 bases and J shed 0 bases, with 10 bases lying between them. Input was around 2 ug genomic DNA, or all available if less. Generated by immunoSEQ multiplex PCR, the TCRdb table keeps only in-frame clones and is missing some. The sample holds about 63,000 clones, roughly 84% seen once. The source of the sample is a study of glioma-infiltrating T cells after dendritic cell vaccination. Study-wide context: Patients had newly diagnosed or recurrent glioblastoma and received dendritic cell vaccines. Patients received three intradermal dendritic cell vaccine injections at biweekly intervals.

This sample's time point: after dendritic cell vaccination, including at tumor progression/relapse. All glioblastoma patients lacked an isocitrate dehydrogenase mutation. The chain recombines TRBV25-1 with TRBJ2-7; no reliable D call. The clonotype was recovered from a human donor with glioblastoma. Sequences were derived from blood, sampled after dendritic cell vaccination. CDR3 sequence (DNA): TGTGCCAGCAGTGTGGCTGTCAGCTCCTACGAGCAGTACTTC. It specifies CASSVAVSSYEQYF.